This T cell receptor beta chain was identified in a study of T cell responses to AZD1222 COVID-19 vaccine. The CDR3 runs 13 residues. Trimming removed 6 bases at V and 4 bases at J, with 13 bases between. Germline values: CDR1 ENHRY, CDR2 SYGVKD. TCRdb's table, derived via immunoSEQ multiplex PCR, lists solely in-frame clones and lacks some. The top ten clones hold 18% of a sample with about 42,000 clones, 75% to 90% of them seen once. Study-level findings and limits: The study reported that nearly half of spike-specific TCRs target unmutated variant regions.

Note on this clone: Its antigen is unidentified.

The material sequenced was peripheral blood, taken 28 days after the second AZD1222 dose. This receptor was obtained from an adult who received the AZD1222 COVID-19 vaccine. This chain connects TRBV10-3 to TRBJ2-7; D may be TRBD1 (5 bases). CDR3 in DNA: TGTGCCATCAGAGACCCAGGGTGGTACGAGCAGTACTTC. It encodes CAIRDPGWYEQYF.